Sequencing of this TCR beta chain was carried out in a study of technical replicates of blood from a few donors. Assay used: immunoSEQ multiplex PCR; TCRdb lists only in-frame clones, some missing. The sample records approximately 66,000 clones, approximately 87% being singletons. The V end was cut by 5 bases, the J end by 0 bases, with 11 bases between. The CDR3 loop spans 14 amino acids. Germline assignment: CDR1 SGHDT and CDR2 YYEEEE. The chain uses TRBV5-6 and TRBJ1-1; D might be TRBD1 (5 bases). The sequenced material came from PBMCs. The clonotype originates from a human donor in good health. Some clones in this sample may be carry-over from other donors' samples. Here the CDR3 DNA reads TGTGCCAGCAGAAGGAGGGGTATGAACACTGAAGCTTTCTTT. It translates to CASRRRGMNTEAFF.